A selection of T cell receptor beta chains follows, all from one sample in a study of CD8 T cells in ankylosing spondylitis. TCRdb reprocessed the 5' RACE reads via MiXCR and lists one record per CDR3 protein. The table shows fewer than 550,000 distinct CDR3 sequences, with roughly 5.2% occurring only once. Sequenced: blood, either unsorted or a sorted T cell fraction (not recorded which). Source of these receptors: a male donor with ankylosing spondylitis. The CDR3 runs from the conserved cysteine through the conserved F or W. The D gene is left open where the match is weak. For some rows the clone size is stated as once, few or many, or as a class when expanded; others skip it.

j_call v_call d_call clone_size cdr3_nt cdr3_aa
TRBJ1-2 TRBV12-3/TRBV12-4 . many TGTGCCAGCAGCCTAAGGGATTCTATATACTATGGCTACACCTTC CASSLRDSIYYGYTF
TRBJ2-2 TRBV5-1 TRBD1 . TGCGCCAGCAGCTCCGGGACAGGGTTTCCCGGGGAGCTGTTTTTT CASSSGTGFPGELFF
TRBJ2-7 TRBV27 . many TGTGCCAGCAGTTTCCCCGGGACACTCTACGAGCAGTACTTC CASSFPGTLYEQYF
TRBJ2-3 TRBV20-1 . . TGCAGTGCTATATCATCCGGCAGCACAGATACGCAGTATTTT CSAISSGSTDTQYF
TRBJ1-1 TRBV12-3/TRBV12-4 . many TGTGCCAGCACCCTTCCAGGGAAGGCTGAAGCTTTCTTT CASTLPGKAEAFF
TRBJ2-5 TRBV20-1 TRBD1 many TGCAGTGCAGCAGGGACAGTTCAAGAGACCCAGTACTTC CSAAGTVQETQYF
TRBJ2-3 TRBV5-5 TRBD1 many TGTGCCAGCAGCCGAGACAGGGGGAATACGCAGTATTTT CASSRDRGNTQYF
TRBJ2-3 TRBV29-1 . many TGCAGCGTTGCCGGACACTCTGAGACGCAGTATTTT CSVAGHSETQYF
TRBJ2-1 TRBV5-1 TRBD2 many TGCGCCAGCAGCGAGCGTACTAGCGGGAGGCCCCCGAGCTCCTACAATGAGCAGTTCTTC CASSERTSGRPPSSYNEQFF
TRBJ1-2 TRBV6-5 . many TGTGCCAGCAGTCCAGGATATTATGGCTACACCTTC CASSPGYYGYTF
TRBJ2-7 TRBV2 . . TGTGCCAGCAGTGAACAGGGGACCTACTACGAGCAGTACTTC CASSEQGTYYEQYF
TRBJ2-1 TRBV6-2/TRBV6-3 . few TGTGCCAGCAGTACCCCCCGGTATAGAACCTACAATGAGCAGTTCTTC CASSTPRYRTYNEQFF
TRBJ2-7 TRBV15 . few TGTGCCACCAGCAGCGGCCGAGCAGGGTGGGAGCAGTACTTC CATSSGRAGWEQYF
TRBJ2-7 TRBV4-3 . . TGCGCCAGCAGCCAAGGTTCCCCGTCGGAGCCTACCAAGCAGTACTTC CASSQGSPSEPTKQYF
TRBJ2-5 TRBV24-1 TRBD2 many TGTGCCACCAGGGCGGGAGGAGAAGAGACCCAGTACTTC CATRAGGEETQYF
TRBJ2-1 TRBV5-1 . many TGCGCCAGCTGTACGGGAACGGGGACAAATGAGCAGTTCTTC CASCTGTGTNEQFF
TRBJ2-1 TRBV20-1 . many TGCAGTGCCCCCCTCACACATTACAATGAGCAGTTCTTC CSAPLTHYNEQFF
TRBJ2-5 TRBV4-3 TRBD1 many TGCGCCAGCAGCCCTCGGACAGGGGGCGTGGAGACCCAGTACTTC CASSPRTGGVETQYF
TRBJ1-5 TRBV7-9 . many TGTGCCAGCAGCTTCATAGAGGGGGGATATAGCAATCAGCCCCAGCATTTT CASSFIEGGYSNQPQHF
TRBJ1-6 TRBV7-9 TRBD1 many TGTGCCAGCAGCTTGTGGGACAGAGATTCACCCCTCCACTTT CASSLWDRDSPLHF
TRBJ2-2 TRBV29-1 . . TGCAGCGTTGGCCTAGAGACGAACACCGGGGAGCTGTTTTTT CSVGLETNTGELFF
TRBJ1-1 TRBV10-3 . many TGTGCCATCAGGGTTTACGGTCCGGGTGAAGCTTTCTTT CAIRVYGPGEAFF
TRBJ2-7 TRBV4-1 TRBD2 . TGCGCCAGCAGCCCCAGCGGCCTAGCGGGAACCTACGAGCAGTACTTC CASSPSGLAGTYEQYF
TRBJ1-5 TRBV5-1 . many TGCGCCAGCAGCTTAGGGACGGAACAGCCCCAGCATTTT CASSLGTEQPQHF
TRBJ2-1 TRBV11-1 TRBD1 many TGTGCCAGCAGGCCCACGGGAATGGACAGGCCCAGCTCCTACAATGAGCAGTTCTTC CASRPTGMDRPSSYNEQFF
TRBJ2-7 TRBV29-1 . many TGCAGCGTTGCCCACCTTCCGGGACGGGAATACGAGCAGTACTTC CSVAHLPGREYEQYF
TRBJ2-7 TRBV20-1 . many TGCAGTGCGCCTCCCAGTACATCGGCCTACGAGCAGTACTTC CSAPPSTSAYEQYF
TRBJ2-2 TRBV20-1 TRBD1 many TGCAGTGCTAGGCCAGGGGGCCCCCGGACCGGGGAGCTGTTTTTT CSARPGGPRTGELFF
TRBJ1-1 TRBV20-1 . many TGCAGCTCATATCGAGGGCCCGGGAACACTGAAGCTTTCTTT CSSYRGPGNTEAFF
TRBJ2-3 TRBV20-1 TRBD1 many TGCAGTGCTCAGGACAGGGCAACGCAGTATTTT CSAQDRATQYF
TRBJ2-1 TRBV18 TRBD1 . TGTGCCAGCTCAAGGGACAGATCAGAAGTGCAGTTCTTC CASSRDRSEVQFF
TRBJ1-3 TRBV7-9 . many TGTGCCCCGTGGGCGCCTTCTGGAAACACCATATATTTT CAPWAPSGNTIYF
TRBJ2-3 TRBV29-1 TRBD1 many TGCAGCACCCGGACAGGGTGGCCTAGCACAGATACGCAGTATTTT CSTRTGWPSTDTQYF
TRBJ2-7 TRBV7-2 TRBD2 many TGTGCCAGCAGCTTAGGCGGGGGGCCCAGTTCCTACGAGCAGTACTTC CASSLGGGPSSYEQYF
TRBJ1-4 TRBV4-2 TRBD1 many TGTGCCAGCAGCCCCGGATTGACAGGGGGCGAAAAACTGTTTTTT CASSPGLTGGEKLFF
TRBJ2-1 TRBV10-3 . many TGTGCCATCGGGGGGACCCAGCAGTTCTTC CAIGGTQQFF
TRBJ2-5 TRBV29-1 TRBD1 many TGCAGCGGGGGACAGTGGACCCGGACCCAGTACTTC CSGGQWTRTQYF
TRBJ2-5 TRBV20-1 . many TGCAGTGCTTTCGGGACGGTTGAAGAGACCCAGTACTTC CSAFGTVEETQYF
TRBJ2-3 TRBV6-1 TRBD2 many TGTGCCCCCCGGGTAGCGGGACGCCCAGATACGCAGTATTTT CAPRVAGRPDTQYF
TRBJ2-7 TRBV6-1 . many TGTGCCAGCAGTCCGGACGGGAGCTCCTACGAGCAGTACTTC CASSPDGSSYEQYF
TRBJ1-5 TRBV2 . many TGTGCCAGCAGTGAGGGCAGGGGCCTCGATGTGGGTAATCAGCCCCAGCATTTT CASSEGRGLDVGNQPQHF